This T cell receptor (beta chain) was identified in a study of cytomegalovirus exposure and HLA in healthy donors. Findings of the study overall: Later analysis identified 16,951 TCR beta sequences associated with HLA alleles, using a false discovery rate threshold of 0.05. Indistinguishability led to the exclusion of some V segments, TRBV6-2 and TRBV6-3 included. CMV serostatus was the only immune exposure information that was available. In all likelihood, a cluster of highly shared sequence variants was a sequencing artifact.

The CDR3 is 15 amino acids. Unmatched junction bases numbered 2, after V lost 2 bases and J lost 0 bases. Germline V CDR1 and CDR2: SGDLS, YYNGEE. This clone was seen a single time. Its matching antigen is unknown. PCR amplification relied on 60 Vbeta primers (plus 13 Jbeta primers). Sequenced by immunoSEQ multiplex PCR; TCRdb stores in-frame clones only, minus some. The repertoire includes 150,000 to 200,000 clones, around 78% of them detected once, and over 3% sits in the top ten. This receptor was taken from a woman between 50 and 59 years old in good health and CMV-seropositive. J is TRBJ1-3 and V is TRBV9; 7 nucleotides agree with TRBD1. The specimen was PBMCs. This chain's CDR3 is CASSVTGASGNTIYF. The CDR3 bases are TGTGCCAGCAGCGTTACAGGGGCCTCTGGAAACACCATATATTTT.